The 13 T cell receptor beta chains in this list originate from one sample, sequenced in a study of cytomegalovirus exposure and HLA in healthy donors. 13 Jbeta primers and 60 Vbeta primers were used for the PCR. This table comes from immunoSEQ multiplex PCR, and its TCRdb copy is limited to in-frame clones, with some not included. The repertoire holds about 84,000 clones, with roughly 78% as singletons. Material: PBMCs. These receptors all stem from a male donor in good health and CMV-seropositive.

In DNA, the CDR3 is TGTGCCAGCAGCCAAGATGGACTCCCGGCGGAGACCCAGTACTTC. Its translation is CASSQDGLPAETQYF. V gene TRBV14 combines with J gene TRBJ2-5; maybe TRBD2 (5 bases). The CDR3 has 15 amino acids. The ends were cut back, 0 bases at V and 5 bases at J, with 13 bases in the middle. Germline V gene sequence: CDR1 SGHDN, CDR2 FVKESK.

The J gene is TRBJ2-7, the V gene TRBV7-6, with 10 nucleotides matching TRBD1. From germline, CDR1 is SGHVS and CDR2 FNYEAQ. V lost 1 base to trimming and J lost 0 bases; unmatched junction nucleotides: 3. The CDR3 totals 16 residues. CDR3 bases: TGTGCCAGCAGCTTAGAGGGACAGGGGAACTCCTACGAGCAGTACTTC. Residues: CASSLEGQGNSYEQYF.

This chain connects TRBV29-1 to TRBJ2-1; 7 bases are shared with TRBD2. J lost 10 bases, V lost 6 bases, and 3 bases had no gene match. This CDR3 is 10 amino acids long. Germline V gives CDR1 SQVTM, CDR2 ANQGSEA. DNA of the CDR3: TGCAGCGTGGGGGGAGGGGAGCAGTTCTTC. As protein: CSVGGGEQFF.

This clone has only one observation. The rearrangement uses TRBV2 and TRBJ2-5; D unclear. This CDR3 has 15 residues. V lost 6 bases to trimming and J lost 4 bases, with 18 bases between them. Germline CDR1 is SNHLY and CDR2 is FYNNEI. The CDR3, as DNA: TGTGCCAGCAGGAGGAGTGTCATTACGGGAGAGACCCAGTACTTC. Encoded protein: CASRRSVITGETQYF.

This chain uses TRBV7-8 with TRBJ1-5, with TRBD1 matching 8 bases. V dropped 5 bases and J dropped 2; count of bases not matched to a gene: 5. Germline assignment: CDR1 SGHVS and CDR2 FQNEAQ. This CDR3 has 15 amino acids. The CDR3 protein is CASSPGQARNQPQHF. The CDR3 coding sequence is TGTGCCAGCAGCCCGGGACAGGCCCGCAATCAGCCCCAGCATTTT.

The rearrangement joins TRBV27 to TRBJ2-1; D possibly corresponds to TRBD2 (5 bases). V lost 8 bases, J lost 7 bases, and 18 bases lay in between. Per the germline V gene, CDR1 is MNHEY and CDR2 is SMNVEV (reference sequence). The CDR3 spans 14 residues. The CDR3 DNA sequence: TGTGCCAGCGGCCCCTACGATTCGGGGAATGAGCAGTTCTTC. This gives the protein CASGPYDSGNEQFF.

The chain carries TRBV28 and TRBJ1-2; 9 positions agree with TRBD1. The CDR3 runs to 12 residues. Germline values: CDR1 MDHEN, CDR2 SYDVKM. V was pared by 5 bases and J by 8 bases, with 3 bases of the junction left unmatched. Written as DNA, the CDR3 is TGTGCCAGCAGTACAGGGGGCCGGGGCTACACCTTC. Residues: CASSTGGRGYTF.

This clone was seen a handful of times. The chain uses TRBV5-1 and TRBJ2-7, with a weak D call TRBD1 (5 bases). The germline V and J ends were trimmed by 0 bases and 1 base, with 5 bases remaining between them. The CDR3 has 13 residues. Germline V gene lookup returns CDR1 SGHRS and CDR2 YFSETQ. In DNA, the CDR3 is TGCGCCAGCAGCTTGGAGGGGTCCTACGAGCAGTACTTC. As protein: CASSLEGSYEQYF.

The rearrangement links TRBV15 to TRBJ2-3, with 9 nucleotides matching TRBD1. The CDR3 sequence is 18 residues long. The germline V gene has CDR1 LNHNV and CDR2 YYDKDF (reference sequence). Unmatched junction bases numbered 9, after V lost 0 bases and J lost 2 bases. In DNA form, the CDR3 reads TGTGCCACCAGCAGAGATCCGGGACAGGGCCACCCCACAGATACGCAGTATTTT. Translation: CATSRDPGQGHPTDTQYF.

This clone was found once. The rearrangement links TRBV5-6 to TRBJ1-5; D possibly corresponds to TRBD1 (6 bases). Trimming took 6 bases from V and 7 from J, leaving 11 bases between them. The CDR3 runs to 12 residues. CDR1 SGHDT and CDR2 YYEEEE come from the germline V gene. The CDR3 DNA reads TGTGCCAGCACCAAGGGGGTCCAGCCCCAGCATTTT. Amino acid sequence: CASTKGVQPQHF.

The DNA for the CDR3 is TGTGCCTGGAGTGTACGGGGAGAGACCCAGTACTTC. Protein product: CAWSVRGETQYF. The chain recombines TRBV30 with TRBJ2-5; the D gene is possibly TRBD2 (5 bases). Per germline, CDR1 GTSNPN and CDR2 SVGIG (reference sequence). V lost 0 bases and J lost 4, with 6 bases in between. CDR3 length: 12 residues.

The J gene is TRBJ2-1, the V gene TRBV10-3; D is unresolved. Trimming pared 0 bases from V and 6 bases from J, leaving 3 bases between. This CDR3 region has 12 residues. Germline V lookup: CDR1 ENHRY, CDR2 SYGVKD. The CDR3 sequence: CAISESSNEQFF. CDR3 DNA: TGTGCCATCAGTGAGTCGAGCAATGAGCAGTTCTTC.

This rearrangement joins TRBV11-2 to TRBJ2-7; 7 nucleotides agree with TRBD1. The V and J ends lost 8 bases and 6 bases, in that order; junction bases with no gene match: 16. From germline, CDR1 is SGHAT and CDR2 FQNNGV. This CDR3 is 15 amino acids long. The CDR3 DNA is TGTGCCAGCCTGTTCACAGGGGCCCCAGGCTTCGAGCAGTACTTC. Its protein product is CASLFTGAPGFEQYF. Full variable domain (rest looked up from reference TRBV11-2 and TRBJ2-7): EAGVAQSPRYKIIEKRQSVAFWCNPISGHATLYWYQQILGQGPKLLIQFQNNGVVDDSQLPKDRFSAERLKGVDSTLKIQPAKLEDSAVYLCASLFTGAPGFEQYFGPGTRLTVT.